Each of the 27 T cell receptor beta chains below was sequenced from the same sample in a study of blood T cell repertoires in COVID-19. Profiled with immunoSEQ multiplex PCR; TCRdb holds only in-frame clones, not every one. The data contain tens of thousands of clones, just under 85% of them singletons. The source material was peripheral blood. These receptors were collected from a woman aged 55-69 years with acute or convalescent COVID-19.

V usage is TRBV6-5 and J usage is TRBJ2-2; TRBD2 aligns across 9 bases. The J segment lost 6 bases and the V segment lost 7 bases, leaving 3 bases of the junction unmatched. Per germline, CDR1 MNHEY and CDR2 SVGAGI. This CDR3 has 13 residues. The CDR3: CASKAGGPGELFF. CDR3 in DNA: TGTGCCAGCAAGGCGGGAGGGCCCGGGGAGCTGTTTTTT.

This rearrangement joins TRBV29-1 to TRBJ1-5, with D maybe TRBD1 (6 bases). Trimming shortened V by 4 bases and J by 7 bases, and 14 bases separated the two germline ends. This CDR3 is 13 amino acids long. Germline values: CDR1 SQVTM, CDR2 ANQGSEA. CDR3 sequence (DNA): TGCAGCGTTGGAGCAGGGGCAAGGCAGCCCCAGCATTTT. This sequence encodes CSVGAGARQPQHF.

This chain uses TRBV7-2 with TRBJ2-3; D unresolved. V was clipped by 2 bases and J by 2 bases, with 14 bases between them. Germline CDR1 SGHTA, CDR2 FQGNSA. The CDR3 extends over 16 amino acids. CDR3 sequence: CASSLNSPPLTDTQYF. CDR3 nucleotide sequence: TGTGCCAGCAGCTTAAACAGTCCCCCTCTCACAGATACGCAGTATTTT.

This chain connects TRBV4-1 to TRBJ2-5; the D gene is possibly TRBD1 (7 bases). V was cut by 5 bases and J by 6 bases, with 16 bases left in between. Germline V gene data show CDR1 as MGHRA and CDR2 as YSYEKL. The CDR3 is 14 amino acids. CDR3 in DNA: TGCGCCAGCAGCGAGGACTACAGGGGAAAGACCCAGTACTTC. Protein product: CASSEDYRGKTQYF.

The J gene is TRBJ2-5, the V gene TRBV11-3; TRBD1 is a possible D gene (6 bases). Trimming removed 3 bases at V and 5 bases at J, with 10 bases between. Looked up from germline, CDR1 is SGHNT and CDR2 is YENEEA. The CDR3 totals 13 residues. The CDR3 spells CASSLGQSETQYF. In DNA, the CDR3 is TGTGCCAGCAGCTTGGGACAATCGGAGACCCAGTACTTC.

The genes are TRBV18 and TRBJ2-3, with D hard to call. The CDR3 spans 13 residues. The germline V and J ends were trimmed by 4 bases and 6 bases, with 11 bases remaining between them. Per germline, CDR1 KGHSH and CDR2 LQKENI. DNA of the CDR3: TGTGCCAGCTCACAAAATTACGGGGATACGCAGTATTTT. It yields the protein CASSQNYGDTQYF.

This clone appeared a few times. The chain employs TRBV7-6 and TRBJ1-1, with TRBD1 as a possible D gene (5 bases). The V gene lost 5 bases and the J gene lost 2 bases, with 18 bases spanning the gap. The V gene's germline CDR1 is SGHVS and CDR2 FNYEAQ. The CDR3 extends over 16 amino acids. As DNA, the CDR3 is TGTGCCAGCAGCATCCTTGGGCAGGGCGTTAACACTGAAGCTTTCTTT. It is translated as CASSILGQGVNTEAFF.

The chain carries TRBV24-1 and TRBJ2-1, with D possibly matching TRBD2 (6 bases). Trimming removed 2 bases from V and 6 bases from J, with 16 bases in between. Looked up from germline, CDR1 is KGHDR and CDR2 is SFDVKD. The CDR3 loop spans 16 amino acids. In DNA, the CDR3 is TGTGCCACCAGTGATTCAGTCGCGGGGATACTCAATGAGCAGTTCTTC. Protein: CATSDSVAGILNEQFF.

This chain joins TRBV29-1 and TRBJ2-7, with TRBD1 as a possible D gene (6 bases). Trimming removed 5 bases from V and 3 bases from J, with 17 bases in between. This CDR3 contains 14 residues. CDR1 and CDR2 (germline): SQVTM, ANQGSEA. The CDR3 here is CSVKLLGAGYEQYF. CDR3 nucleotides: TGCAGCGTTAAGTTATTGGGGGCTGGCTACGAGCAGTACTTC.

The gene calls are TRBV29-1 and TRBJ2-5; D is unresolved. The CDR3 covers 10 residues. V dropped 7 bases and J dropped 5 bases, with 8 bases sitting between them. Germline V gene data show CDR1 as SQVTM and CDR2 as ANQGSEA. CDR3 sequence reads: CSESCETQYF. The CDR3 DNA reads TGCAGCGAGAGCTGCGAGACCCAGTACTTC.

V gene TRBV6-1 combines with J gene TRBJ2-7; D gene unclear. V gave up 2 bases and J gave up 4 bases, with 6 bases separating them. The CDR3 has 12 residues. Germline CDR1 MNHNS, CDR2 SASEGT. This CDR3 is CASSESRYEQYF. The CDR3 nucleotides are TGTGCCAGCAGTGAATCCAGGTACGAGCAGTACTTC.

This chain links TRBV24-1 with TRBJ2-1; 8 nucleotides align to TRBD2. The V segment lost 0 bases and the J segment 6 bases; nucleotides outside the gene matches: 15. This CDR3 has 19 residues. CDR1 is KGHDR, CDR2 SFDVKD, per germline. DNA of the CDR3: TGTGCCACCAGTGATTTGTGCCACTGGGAGCGGGAGCCTTCCAATGAGCAGTTCTTC. Translated, it gives CATSDLCHWEREPSNEQFF.

The V and J genes are TRBV19 and TRBJ1-4; TRBD1 matches at 7 bases. J gave up 3 bases and V 3 bases, and 7 bases lay outside the gene matches. This CDR3 spans 16 amino acids. Germline lookup yields CDR1 LNHDA and CDR2 SQIVND (reference sequence). CDR3 DNA: TGTGCCAGTAGTATGACAGGGAACCTGGCTAATGAAAAACTGTTTTTT. It specifies CASSMTGNLANEKLFF. The complete variable domain, with remaining parts taken from reference TRBV19 and TRBJ1-4, reads DGGITQSPKYLFRKEGQNVTLSCEQNLNHDAMYWYRQDPGQGLRLIYYSQIVNDFQKGDIAEGYSVSREKKESFPLTVTSAQKNPTAFYLCASSMTGNLANEKLFFGSGTQLSVL.

V gene TRBV12-3 or TRBV12-4 combines with J gene TRBJ2-2; D unresolved. The CDR3 totals 13 residues. The V end was cut by 8 bases, the J end by 6 bases, with 13 bases between. CDR3 coding DNA: TGTGCCAGCTGTAAACGGGTCCCCGGGGAGCTGTTTTTT. It translates to CASCKRVPGELFF.

This chain uses TRBV3-1 (or the pseudogene TRBV3-2) with TRBJ1-6, with TRBD1 identical over 7 bases. The trim removed 6 bases at V and 5 bases at J, leaving 4 bases unmatched. This CDR3 has 14 residues. CDR1 and CDR2 from the germline V gene are LGHDT and YNNKEL (reference sequence). CDR3 region: CASRRGQDNSPLHF. CDR3 sequence (DNA): TGTGCCAGCAGGCGCGGACAGGATAATTCACCCCTCCACTTT.

This clone was counted a single time. This chain links TRBV3-1 (or the pseudogene TRBV3-2) with TRBJ1-1; 8 bases map to TRBD1. The CDR3 is 14 residues long. Germline CDR1 is LGHDT and CDR2 is YNNKEL (reference sequence). J lost 5 bases, V lost 2 bases, and 4 bases had no gene match. CDR3 residues: CASSQQDRGTEAFF. In DNA form, the CDR3 reads TGTGCCAGCAGCCAACAAGACAGGGGTACTGAAGCTTTCTTT.

The gene calls are TRBV27 and TRBJ2-7; D gene ambiguous. CDR1 MNHEY and CDR2 SMNVEV come from the germline V gene (reference sequence). CDR3 size: 11 residues. V dropped 3 bases and J dropped 6 bases, with 6 bases sitting between them. The DNA for the CDR3 is TGTGCCAGCAGTTTCACGGGCGAGCAGTACTTC. Encoded protein: CASSFTGEQYF.

The CDR3 here is CASSLGALGTSGEKTQYF. In DNA, the CDR3 is TGCGCCAGCAGCTTGGGGGCCCTGGGGACTAGCGGGGAAAAGACCCAGTACTTC. The genes are TRBV5-1 and TRBJ2-5, with 13 bases matching TRBD2. The CDR3 has 18 amino acids. Trimming removed 0 bases from V and 6 bases from J; junction bases left unmatched: 11. Germline loops: CDR1 SGHRS, CDR2 YFSETQ.

The genes are TRBV6-5 and TRBJ2-5; 12 bases match TRBD1. The CDR3 runs 15 residues. The junction had 8 bases not matched to a gene; V was cut back by 7 bases and J by 5 bases. Germline CDR1 MNHEY, CDR2 SVGAGI. The CDR3 reads CASTDGTGGYETQYF. CDR3 in DNA: TGTGCCAGCACCGACGGGACAGGGGGCTATGAGACCCAGTACTTC.

The chain carries TRBV7-2 and TRBJ2-1, with 12 positions matching TRBD2. Germline CDR1 reads SGHTA; CDR2 reads FQGNSA. The V segment lost 6 bases and the J segment 6 bases; nucleotides outside the gene matches: 6. This CDR3 has 15 amino acids. The CDR3 loop reads CASRPLAGGLNEQFF. Here the CDR3 DNA reads TGTGCCAGCAGGCCACTAGCGGGGGGTCTCAATGAGCAGTTCTTC.

This sequence joins TRBV18 and TRBJ2-2; perhaps TRBD1 as D (6 bases). The CDR3 length is 16 residues. Germline CDR1 reads KGHSH; CDR2 reads LQKENI. Trimming took off 0 bases at V and 3 bases at J, with 11 bases between the two ends. The CDR3 nucleotides read TGTGCCAGCTCACCACCGTCAGGGGATGACACCGGGGAGCTGTTTTTT. Its protein is CASSPPSGDDTGELFF.

The chain links TRBV5-6 to TRBJ2-5; D gene uncertain. V dropped 1 base and J dropped 3 bases, with 10 bases sitting between them. Per the germline V gene, CDR1 is SGHDT and CDR2 is YYEEEE. The CDR3 runs to 14 residues. In DNA, the CDR3 is TGTGCCAGCAGCTTGACTCAAGTAGAAGAGACCCAGTACTTC. Translation: CASSLTQVEETQYF.

With respect to this clone: The junction does not match germline at one end; this may be a read error. In nucleotides, the CDR3 is TGCGGGGCCGGGACAGGGGTTCAGCCCCAGCATTTT. It is translated as CGAGTGVQPQHF. This chain links TRBV19 with TRBJ1-5, with 10 bases identical to TRBD1. Germline assignment: CDR1 LNHDA and CDR2 SQIVND (reference sequence). The CDR3 extends over 12 amino acids.

The V gene is TRBV28, the J gene TRBJ1-6; maybe TRBD1 (5 bases). V gave up 8 bases and J gave up 9 bases, with 20 bases separating them. Germline CDR1 and CDR2: MDHEN and SYDVKM. This CDR3 region has 15 residues. This chain's CDR3 is CASGPGSAGASPLHF. CDR3 nucleotide sequence: TGTGCCAGCGGCCCAGGATCCGCTGGGGCTTCACCCCTCCACTTT.

The rearrangement links TRBV28 to TRBJ2-1; a possible D gene is TRBD2 (5 bases). The V and J ends lost 5 bases and 5 bases respectively, with 16 bases between them. This CDR3 spans 15 amino acids. Germline CDR1 and CDR2: MDHEN and SYDVKM. CDR3 nucleotide sequence: TGTGCCAGCAGTCCCACGCGGGTGGCGCACAATGAGCAGTTCTTC. Amino acid sequence: CASSPTRVAHNEQFF.

The J gene is TRBJ2-3, the V gene TRBV5-1; 8 nucleotides align to TRBD2. This CDR3 is built from 19 residues. Germline trimming cut 0 bases from V and 0 bases from J; bases unmatched to any gene: 12. Germline lookup yields CDR1 SGHRS and CDR2 YFSETQ. The CDR3: CASSLAGTSGASSTDTQYF. The CDR3 DNA reads TGCGCCAGCAGCTTGGCCGGTACTAGCGGTGCTTCTAGCACAGATACGCAGTATTTT.

The gene calls are TRBV12-3 or TRBV12-4 and TRBJ1-5; no firm D call. Trimming shortened V by 5 bases and J by 11 bases, and 16 bases separated the two germline ends. The CDR3 is made up of 13 amino acids. The CDR3 is CASSASSARAQHF. The CDR3 coding sequence is TGTGCCAGCAGTGCTAGTTCGGCGAGGGCCCAGCATTTT.